The 29 T cell receptor beta chains presented below share a single source sample, sequenced in a study of CD8 T cells in Susac syndrome. Reverse transcription of about 0.45 to 1 ug RNA was carried out with random hexamers. TCRdb used MiXCR to reprocess the immunoSEQ multiplex PCR reads, holding one entry per CDR3 protein. In the table there are 130,000 or so distinct CDR3 sequences, over 75% of which are singletons. The sample was CD8+ T cells from PBMCs. Receptors were obtained from a human donor with multiple sclerosis.

The rearrangement joins TRBV5-4 to TRBJ2-7; unclear D gene. The CDR3 runs 15 residues. CDR1 is SGHNT, CDR2 YYREEE, per germline (reference sequence). V shed 0 bases and J shed 0 bases, with 10 bases lying between them. In DNA form, the CDR3 reads TGTGCCAGCAGCTTGGACGGGTCCGGCTCCTACGAGCAGTACTTC. This gives the protein CASSLDGSGSYEQYF. Filled out from reference TRBV5-4 and TRBJ2-7, the complete variable domain reads ETGVTQSPTHLIKTRGQQVTLRCSSQSGHNTVSWYQQALGQGPQFIFQYYREEENGRGNFPPRFSGLQFPNYSSELNVNALELDDSALYLCASSLDGSGSYEQYFGPGTRLTVT.

This rearrangement joins TRBV4-1 to TRBJ1-1; D remains ambiguous. The CDR3 runs 13 residues. V gave up 4 bases and J gave up 3 bases, with 9 bases separating them. The germline V gene has CDR1 MGHRA and CDR2 YSYEKL. The DNA for the CDR3 is TGCGCCAGCAGCCCTCCCGGGCACACTGAAGCTTTCTTT. It translates to CASSPPGHTEAFF.

The V call is TRBV5-1, the J call TRBJ1-5; D unresolved. Trimming pared 4 bases from V and 4 bases from J, leaving 9 bases between. Germline loops: CDR1 SGHRS, CDR2 YFSETQ. The CDR3 has 13 amino acids. For the CDR3, the DNA is TGCGCCAGCAGCGTGACCCCAAATCAGCCCCAGCATTTT. Amino acid sequence: CASSVTPNQPQHF.

The rearrangement joins TRBV29-1 to TRBJ2-7; tentative D call: TRBD2 (6 bases). CDR1 and CDR2 from the germline V gene are SQVTM and ANQGSEA. Trimming shortened V by 6 bases and J by 3 bases, and 24 bases separated the two germline ends. This CDR3 contains 16 residues. The DNA for the CDR3 is TGCAGCGTAGGGAGGTTCGGAAAGGGGCAATTCTACGAGCAGTACTTC. Protein sequence: CSVGRFGKGQFYEQYF.

J is TRBJ2-3 and V is TRBV18; 14 bases are shared with TRBD2. The CDR3 totals 17 residues. J gave up 2 bases and V 7 bases, and 8 bases lay outside the gene matches. From germline, CDR1 is KGHSH and CDR2 LQKENI. In DNA form, the CDR3 reads TGTGCCAGCTATGGACTAGCGGGGGGCAGACTCACAGATACGCAGTATTTT. Encoded protein: CASYGLAGGRLTDTQYF.

Here the CDR3 reads CASSIPGGAYNEQFF. CDR3 DNA sequence: TGTGCCAGTAGTATACCCGGGGGGGCCTACAATGAGCAGTTCTTC. The V gene is TRBV19, the J gene TRBJ2-1, with 8 bases identical to TRBD2. CDR3 length: 15 amino acids. Germline V lookup: CDR1 LNHDA, CDR2 SQIVND (reference sequence). V shed 2 bases and J 2 bases; nucleotides not matched to a gene: 2.

Remarks on this clonotype: One end of the junction varies from germline; a read error may be responsible. This chain uses TRBV4-1 with TRBJ1-1, with D perhaps TRBD1 (5 bases). The CDR3 is made up of 15 amino acids. Germline loops: CDR1 MGHRA, CDR2 YSYEKL. DNA of the CDR3: TGCGCCAGCGGCCAAGAGGGGAGGGCTAACACTGAAGCTTTCTTT. Encoded protein: CASGQEGRANTEAFF.

The rearrangement links TRBV11-2 to TRBJ2-7; D possibly matches TRBD1 or TRBD2 (5 bases each). Trimming left V 5 bases short and J 4 bases short, with 12 bases between. The CDR3 is made up of 13 amino acids. Germline V gene lookup returns CDR1 SGHAT and CDR2 FQNNGV. This CDR3 is CASSLGTLYEQYV. DNA for the CDR3: TGTGCCAGCAGCCTCGGGACCCTATACGAGCAGTACGTC.

The sample holds one count of this clonotype. V gene TRBV5-5 combines with J gene TRBJ2-2; TRBD2 agrees at 14 bases. The junction had 9 bases not matched to a gene; V was cut back by 4 bases and J by 7 bases. The CDR3 covers 17 residues. Germline V gene sequence: CDR1 SGHKS, CDR2 YYEKEE (reference sequence). CDR3: CASSPTSGGAWIGELFF. In nucleotides, the CDR3 is TGTGCCAGCAGCCCGACTAGCGGGGGGGCTTGGATCGGGGAGCTGTTTTTT.

V usage is TRBV5-1 and J usage is TRBJ2-7; D may be TRBD1 or TRBD2 (5 bases each). The V gene lost 0 bases and the J gene lost 6 bases, with 7 bases spanning the gap. Germline V gene data show CDR1 as SGHRS and CDR2 as YFSETQ. The CDR3 loop spans 12 amino acids. In DNA, the CDR3 is TGCGCCAGCAGCTTGGTTGGGACCGAGCAGTACTTC. Encoded protein: CASSLVGTEQYF.

The genes are TRBV2 and TRBJ1-2, with D unresolved. This CDR3 has 12 residues. Trimming removed 6 bases from V and 3 bases from J, with 8 bases in between. From germline, CDR1 is SNHLY and CDR2 FYNNEI. The CDR3 DNA reads as TGTGCCAGCAGGGGAAGGGACTATGGCTACACCTTC. Protein product: CASRGRDYGYTF. Supplemented by reference TRBV2 and TRBJ1-2, the full variable domain reads EPEVTQTPSHQVTQMGQEVILRCVPISNHLYFYWYRQILGQKVEFLVSFYNNEISEKSEIFDDQFSVERPDGSNFTLKIRSTKLEDSAMYFCASRGRDYGYTFGSGTRLTVV.

The CDR3 here is CASSYYSGKTGDYGYTF. DNA of the CDR3: TGTGCCAGCAGCTATTACAGTGGTAAAACGGGGGACTATGGCTACACCTTC. The chain carries TRBV7-9 and TRBJ1-2; a weak D match, TRBD1 (5 bases). Germline lookup yields CDR1 SEHNR and CDR2 FQNEAQ (reference sequence). Between the trimmed V and J ends, which lost 4 bases and 3 bases, there was a span of 21 bases. The CDR3 length is 17 residues. The whole variable domain, remainder taken from reference TRBV7-9 and TRBJ1-2, is DTGVSQNPRHKITKRGQNVTFRCDPISEHNRLYWYRQTLGQGPEFLTYFQNEAQLEKSRLLSDRFSAERPKGSFSTLEIQRTEQGDSAMYLCASSYYSGKTGDYGYTFGSGTRLTVV.

CDR3 coding DNA: TGCGCCAGCAGCCAAGATTGGGGGAGGCCTGAAGCTTTCTTT. Translation: CASSQDWGRPEAFF. The rearrangement uses TRBV4-3 and TRBJ1-1; weak D call: TRBD1 (5 bases). Trimming removed 0 bases from V and 6 bases from J, with 11 bases in between. The CDR3 has 14 residues. The germline V gene encodes CDR1 LGHNA and CDR2 YSLEER.

The chain recombines TRBV29-1 with TRBJ1-2; no clear D. Trimming stripped 4 bases from V and 5 bases from J, with 8 bases between. CDR1 and CDR2 (germline): SQVTM, ANQGSEA. The CDR3 has 11 amino acids. The CDR3 reads CSVASTYGYTF. CDR3 DNA sequence: TGCAGCGTTGCTTCGACTTATGGCTACACCTTC.

The chain recombines TRBV7-9 with TRBJ2-7, with D maybe TRBD2 (6 bases). The CDR3 consists of 15 residues. CDR1 and CDR2 (germline): SEHNR, FQNEAQ (reference sequence). Trimming pared 5 bases from V and 3 bases from J, leaving 17 bases between. The CDR3 DNA is TGTGCCAGCAGCCCCCCGTCGACCGGGGGCTACGAGCAGTACTTC. It encodes CASSPPSTGGYEQYF.

This clonotype was seen only a few times. V and J are TRBV7-9 and TRBJ1-1; TRBD1 matches 7 bases. Germline CDR1 reads SEHNR; CDR2 reads FQNEAQ (reference sequence). Trimming cost V 5 bases and J 7 bases; bases outside gene matches: 4. This CDR3 has 12 amino acids. The CDR3 coding sequence is TGTGCCAGCAGCAGGGACAGTCTTGAAGCTTTCTTT. Its translation: CASSRDSLEAFF.

The chain joins TRBV29-1 to TRBJ2-7; 9 bases line up with TRBD1. CDR1 is SQVTM and CDR2 is ANQGSEA in the germline V gene. V shed 6 bases and J 2 bases; nucleotides not matched to a gene: 11. CDR3 length equals 15 residues. The CDR3 bases are TGCAGCGTCGAATTACAGGGGGCCGGCACCTACGAGCAGTACTTC. Protein: CSVELQGAGTYEQYF.

The rearrangement joins TRBV2 to TRBJ2-4; D call uncertain. The CDR3 sequence is 16 residues long. The germline V gene encodes CDR1 SNHLY and CDR2 FYNNEI. Trimming stripped 6 bases from V and 0 bases from J, with 15 bases between. Here the CDR3 DNA reads TGTGCCAGCAGAGACCCAACAGTCCTAGCCAAAAACATTCAGTACTTC. This codes for CASRDPTVLAKNIQYF.

This clonotype was observed a few times. The chain uses TRBV19 and TRBJ1-5; 7 nucleotides line up with TRBD1. Trimming removed 3 bases from V and 0 bases from J; junction bases left unmatched: 8. The CDR3 has 17 residues. Per the germline V gene, CDR1 is LNHDA and CDR2 is SQIVND (reference sequence). The CDR3 nucleotides read TGTGCCAGTAGTATCACGGCAGGGGGACGTAGCAATCAGCCCCAGCATTTT. The encoded protein is CASSITAGGRSNQPQHF.

The chain joins TRBV28 to TRBJ2-5; 8 bases match TRBD1. The CDR3 has 13 amino acids. J was trimmed by 4 bases and V by 5 bases; bases with no gene match: 3. Germline V gene data show CDR1 as MDHEN and CDR2 as SYDVKM. In DNA, the CDR3 is TGTGCCAGCAGTCCCGGACAGGGAGAGACCCAGTACTTC. Translating it yields CASSPGQGETQYF.

The V call is TRBV19, the J call TRBJ1-2; a possible D gene is TRBD1 (6 bases). The germline gives CDR1 LNHDA, CDR2 SQIVND (reference sequence). The V end was cut by 5 bases, the J end by 4 bases, with 17 bases between. This CDR3 is built from 15 residues. For the CDR3, the DNA is TGTGCCAGTAGTCCCGGGACACGATCCGTCTATGGCTACACCTTC. It yields the protein CASSPGTRSVYGYTF.

For this clonotype: A read error may account for a junction end that differs from germline. The chain recombines TRBV7-9 with TRBJ2-1; D not certain. CDR3 length: 16 residues. Germline V gives CDR1 SEHNR, CDR2 FQNEAQ (reference sequence). The CDR3: CASSSIRLRKYNGQFF. The CDR3 region has the DNA TGTGCCAGCAGCTCCATTCGACTGAGAAAATACAATGGGCAGTTCTTC.

The V call is TRBV9, the J call TRBJ1-5, with D unresolved. V lost 0 bases, J lost 1 base, and 8 bases lay in between. Germline V gene data show CDR1 as SGDLS and CDR2 as YYNGEE. The CDR3 is 15 amino acids. In nucleotides, the CDR3 is TGTGCCAGCAGCGTAGGCGGGAGAAGCAATCAGCCCCAGCATTTT. Residues: CASSVGGRSNQPQHF.

The chain combines TRBV28 with TRBJ2-6, with D possibly matching TRBD1 (5 bases). This CDR3 is 15 amino acids long. The V and J ends lost 5 bases and 2 bases respectively, with 10 bases between them. CDR1 is MDHEN and CDR2 is SYDVKM in the germline V gene. The CDR3 spells CASSLIRAGANVLTF. The CDR3 DNA reads as TGTGCCAGCAGTCTCATCAGGGCTGGGGCCAACGTCCTGACTTTC.

The rearrangement uses TRBV7-6 and TRBJ1-3, with D tentatively TRBD1 (5 bases). Per the germline V gene, CDR1 is SGHVS and CDR2 is FNYEAQ. The V and J ends lost 6 bases and 1 base respectively, with 7 bases between them. The CDR3 length is 13 residues. The CDR3 reads CASRQESGNTIYF. CDR3 in DNA: TGTGCCAGCAGACAGGAATCTGGAAACACCATATATTTT.

V is TRBV2 and J is TRBJ2-1; D call uncertain. This CDR3 contains 15 residues. Trimming removed 3 bases from V and 0 bases from J, with 9 bases in between. Per the germline V gene, CDR1 is SNHLY and CDR2 is FYNNEI. CDR3 sequence reads: CASSDSVSSYNEQFF. DNA for the CDR3: TGTGCCAGCAGTGACTCAGTGAGCTCCTACAATGAGCAGTTCTTC.

The chain recombines TRBV7-9 with TRBJ2-1, with 7 nucleotides matching TRBD2. V shed 6 bases, J shed 0 bases, and the junction held 5 bases outside the gene matches. CDR3 size: 15 residues. The germline gives CDR1 SEHNR, CDR2 FQNEAQ (reference sequence). CDR3 DNA: TGTGCCAGCAGTCCATGGGGGGGCTCCTACAATGAGCAGTTCTTC. This codes for CASSPWGGSYNEQFF. Full variable domain (outside the CDR3, taken from reference TRBV7-9 and TRBJ2-1): DTGVSQNPRHKITKRGQNVTFRCDPISEHNRLYWYRQTLGQGPEFLTYFQNEAQLEKSRLLSDRFSAERPKGSFSTLEIQRTEQGDSAMYLCASSPWGGSYNEQFFGPGTRLTVL.

The V gene is TRBV7-9, the J gene TRBJ1-5; D remains unclear. This CDR3 region has 15 residues. Trimming took 5 bases from V and 10 from J, leaving 21 bases between them. The V gene's germline CDR1 is SEHNR and CDR2 FQNEAQ (reference sequence). As DNA, the CDR3 is TGTGCCAGCAGCCTCGGTGGGCGCAATAAGAGTCCCCAGCATTTT. It translates to CASSLGGRNKSPQHF.

The chain uses TRBV5-5 and TRBJ2-3; tentatively, D is TRBD1 (5 bases). The CDR3 is 16 amino acids. V lost 5 bases to trimming and J lost 3 bases, with 19 bases between them. Germline CDR1 is SGHKS and CDR2 is YYEKEE (reference sequence). CDR3 protein: CASSPHRILDTDTQYF. The CDR3 nucleotides are TGTGCCAGCAGTCCGCACAGGATTTTGGATACAGATACGCAGTATTTT.